This entry concerns a single TCR beta chain. This clone's antigen is unknown. No per-base quality is available; no much larger clone lies one base away. TCR beta CDR3 regions were sequenced from DNA using the immunoSEQ hsTCRbeta Kit. The authors' pipeline ran thus. The ImmunoSEQ Analyzer was used to analyse the TCR sequencing data. T cell clonality was calculated on productive rearrangements as 1 minus Pielou's evenness. To measure T cell diversity, the inverse Simpson index was applied to productive templates. T cell density was expressed as TCR beta template counts normalized to usable DNA, with usable DNA estimated by amplifying and sequencing housekeeping genes. Two-sided Kruskal-Wallis tests were used to compare TCR metrics across histologic stages. The clones in this table, taken by TCRdb from immuneACCESS, are in-frame only. Not every clone is retained; where verified, under half of the shortfall comes from an unresolved V gene, and the cause of the rest is unknown. V and J calls and clone size come straight from that table; D and trimming were deduced from the DNA. This sample comprises roughly 6,700 clones, about 72% of them detected only once. Roughly 12% of the sample goes to the ten largest clones.

The sample belongs to a study of immune evolution from preneoplasia to lung adenocarcinoma (dated by TCRdb to the early 2020s). The study in broad terms: HLA loss of heterozygosity was observed in approximately 7%, 15% and 30% of AIS, MIA and ADC lesions, respectively, and was not observed in any AAH lesions. Immune contexture across lung adenocarcinoma precursors and invasive adenocarcinoma was profiled using immune gene expression, TCR sequencing and multiplex immunofluorescence. Resected precursor lesions (AAH, AIS, MIA) and invasive adenocarcinomas were compared with paired morphologically normal lung tissue. Sample size was determined by specimen availability and not by a prior power calculation. Whole exome sequencing and methylation data from the same cohort of nodules were integrated with the immune data. The overall cohort was made up of 53 patients with pulmonary nodules who had surgical resection. TCR sequencing data were obtained from around 51 patients. It was reported in the study that about a hundred samples were used for TCR sequencing. POLYSOLVER was used to infer Class I HLA alleles from exome data, while LOHHLA was used to detect allele-specific HLA loss.

Beyond this particular receptor, the publication reports: The highest T cell clonality was observed in KRAS-mutant nodules compared with EGFR-mutant or double wild-type lesions. Normal lung had the highest top T cell clone frequencies, which appeared to decline progressively from AAH through AIS, MIA and invasive adenocarcinoma. The findings were based on association rather than direct causation, and larger cohorts with long-term follow-up and longitudinal biopsies were deemed needed. The highest clonality was observed in normal lung, whereas higher T cell density and diversity but lower clonality appeared to be present in later-stage lesions. Because all patients were from Japan and China, applicability to Western populations was uncertain.

Resection was performed on patients in Japan or China between the mid-2010s and the late 2010s. The histologic diagnosis of each case was independently confirmed on H&E slides by two lung cancer pathologists. For nucleic acid extraction, premalignant or tumor cells were enriched by macro-dissection following pathologic assessment. The AllPrep DNA/RNA FFPE Kit was used to isolate DNA from FFPE tissue. The sample was FFPE minimally invasive lung adenocarcinoma tissue. Interpreted using the paper, the cell subset or site label stands for: micro-invasive lung adenocarcinoma (MIA). This TCR was sampled from a person aged 65-85 years with lung adenocarcinoma.

The sequence in DNA is TGTGCTAGTGGTTTGGTAATCCGGGACAGGGAGGGAGTAACCTTC. It translates to CASGLVIRDREGVTF. The V and J segments used are TRBV12-5 and TRBJ1-2; 9 bases in the junction line up with TRBD1. Reading the germline V gene gives CDR1 LGHNT and CDR2 FRNRAP. Trimming takes 0 bases off V and 14 bases off J; junction bases not matched to a gene: 13. The CDR3 sequence holds 15 residues, the cysteine and phenylalanine included. The entry retains the CDR3 DNA only, 45 bases that are in frame from base 1.